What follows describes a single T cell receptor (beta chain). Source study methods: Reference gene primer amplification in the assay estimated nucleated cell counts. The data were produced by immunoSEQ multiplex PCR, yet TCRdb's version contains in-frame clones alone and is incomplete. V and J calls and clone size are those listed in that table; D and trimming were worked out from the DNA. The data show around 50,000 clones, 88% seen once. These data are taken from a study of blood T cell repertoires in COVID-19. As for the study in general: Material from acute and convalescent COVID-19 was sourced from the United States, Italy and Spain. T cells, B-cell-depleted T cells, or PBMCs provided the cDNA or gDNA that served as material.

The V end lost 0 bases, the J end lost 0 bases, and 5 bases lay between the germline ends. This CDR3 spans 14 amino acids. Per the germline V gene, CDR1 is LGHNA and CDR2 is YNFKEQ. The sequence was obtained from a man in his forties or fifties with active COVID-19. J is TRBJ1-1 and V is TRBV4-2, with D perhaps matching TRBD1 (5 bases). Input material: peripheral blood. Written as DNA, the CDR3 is TGTGCCAGCAGCCAAGAACAGGTGAACACTGAAGCTTTCTTT. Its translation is CASSQEQVNTEAFF.